These 13 T cell receptor beta chains were all obtained from the same sample, sequenced in a study of shared clonotypes between healthy human individuals. The repertoire was sequenced with immunoSEQ multiplex PCR; TCRdb's copy has only in-frame clones and lacks some. The table records roughly 1.5 million clones, approximately 98% of them present only once. Sequenced sample: naive CD4+ T cells sorted from blood. Subset given: CD45RA+ positively selected. The receptor source for this set is a man aged 25-45 years in good health.

This chain links TRBV19 with TRBJ1-2, with no clear D. V dropped 3 bases and J dropped 3 bases, with 14 bases sitting between them. This CDR3 has 15 residues. Germline V gene sequence: CDR1 LNHDA, CDR2 SQIVND (reference sequence). In nucleotides, the CDR3 is TGTGCCAGTAGTATGACCTTCGTAGCGGACTATGGCTACACCTTC. This encodes CASSMTFVADYGYTF.

This clone was seen a single time. CDR3 region: CASSSTRDQPQHF. The CDR3 DNA sequence: TGTGCCAGCAGCTCCACCAGGGATCAGCCCCAGCATTTT. This chain uses TRBV6-5 with TRBJ1-5; tentative D call: TRBD1 (5 bases). The CDR3 runs to 13 residues. V lost 6 bases to trimming and J lost 5 bases, with 11 bases between them. The germline V gene has CDR1 MNHEY and CDR2 SVGAGI.

The chain carries TRBV29-1 and TRBJ1-2, with unresolved D. Looked up from germline, CDR1 is SQVTM and CDR2 is ANQGSEA. The CDR3 consists of 15 residues. The V and J ends lost 7 bases and 1 base respectively, with 19 bases between them. The CDR3 loop reads CSAATVVASNYGYTF. CDR3 bases: TGCAGCGCGGCAACCGTGGTGGCGAGTAACTATGGCTACACCTTC.

The DNA of the CDR3 is TGTGCCAGCTCCCTTACTCGGGCCAACCAAGAGACCCAGTACTTC. Amino acids: CASSLTRANQETQYF. The V and J genes are TRBV18 and TRBJ2-5; the D is unclear. The CDR3 is 15 residues long. Between the trimmed V and J ends, which lost 6 bases and 0 bases, there was a span of 14 bases. Germline CDR1 reads KGHSH; CDR2 reads LQKENI.

The chain couples TRBV12-5 to TRBJ2-3; 12 nucleotides align to TRBD2. With 4 bases clipped from V and 0 bases from J, the junction kept 8 bases outside the gene matches. Germline-derived CDR1 and CDR2 are LGHNT and FRNRAP. The CDR3 is made up of 18 amino acids. CDR3 in amino acids: CASGYGLAGGVSTDTQYF. The CDR3 DNA reads TGTGCTAGTGGTTATGGCCTAGCGGGAGGGGTAAGCACAGATACGCAGTATTTT.

This rearrangement joins TRBV18 to TRBJ1-1; the match to TRBD1 covers 8 bases. J lost 1 base, V lost 2 bases, and 9 bases had no gene match. The CDR3 is 17 residues long. CDR1 KGHSH and CDR2 LQKENI come from the germline V gene. The CDR3 sequence is CASSPTVTGGSNTEAFF. The CDR3 DNA follows: TGTGCCAGCTCACCAACGGTCACAGGGGGGTCGAACACTGAAGCTTTCTTT. The full variable domain, rest sourced from reference TRBV18 and TRBJ1-1, is NAGVMQNPRHLVRRRGQEARLRCSPMKGHSHVYWYRQLPEEGLKFMVYLQKENIIDESGMPKERFSAEFPKEGPSILRIQQVVRGDSAAYFCASSPTVTGGSNTEAFFGQGTRLTVV.

The V and J genes are TRBV5-1 and TRBJ1-1, with 9 bases that match TRBD1. Germline lookup yields CDR1 SGHRS and CDR2 YFSETQ. The CDR3 spans 18 residues. Trimming took 0 bases from V and 3 from J; bases not matched to a gene: 12. CDR3 in amino acids: CASSLVTLAGTGYTEAFF. CDR3 nucleotides: TGCGCCAGCAGCTTGGTCACTTTGGCCGGGACAGGGTACACTGAAGCTTTCTTT. Combining the CDR3 with reference TRBV5-1 and TRBJ1-1 gives the whole variable domain KAGVTQTPRYLIKTRGQQVTLSCSPISGHRSVSWYQQTPGQGLQFLFEYFSETQRNKGNFPGRFSGRQFSNSRSEMNVSTLELGDSALYLCASSLVTLAGTGYTEAFFGQGTRLTVV.

V usage is TRBV14 and J usage is TRBJ2-7; D gene ambiguous. CDR1 is SGHDN, CDR2 FVKESK, per germline. Trimming stripped 4 bases from V and 5 bases from J, with 6 bases between. The CDR3 loop spans 11 amino acids. This chain's CDR3 is CASSPLDEQYF. The CDR3 coding sequence is TGTGCCAGCAGCCCCCTGGACGAGCAGTACTTC.

This clone appeared once. This chain uses TRBV29-1 with TRBJ2-5; 7 nucleotides agree with TRBD1. V gave up 7 bases and J gave up 5 bases; unmatched junction bases: 7. Germline CDR1 is SQVTM and CDR2 is ANQGSEA. This CDR3 is 12 amino acids long. In DNA, the CDR3 is TGCAGCGCCAACAGGGGCGGGGAGACCCAGTACTTC. This codes for CSANRGGETQYF.

V usage is TRBV29-1 and J usage is TRBJ2-1; D is ambiguous. CDR3 size: 14 residues. Germline CDR1 is SQVTM and CDR2 is ANQGSEA. V lost 4 bases and J 2 bases, leaving 12 bases between the germline ends. The CDR3: CSVAHAETYNEQFF. The CDR3, as DNA: TGCAGCGTTGCCCACGCGGAGACCTACAATGAGCAGTTCTTC.

Note on this clone: This same CDR3 is encoded by further DNA sequences in the sample. The chain carries TRBV28 and TRBJ2-2, with 11 nucleotides matching TRBD1. This CDR3 is 14 amino acids long. V was pared by 7 bases and J by 8 bases, with 6 bases of the junction left unmatched. Germline lookup yields CDR1 MDHEN and CDR2 SYDVKM. The DNA for the CDR3 is TGTGCCAGCATCCGGGACAGGGGGTCTGGGGAGCTGTTTTTT. It yields the protein CASIRDRGSGELFF.

The chain carries TRBV29-1 and TRBJ1-2; maybe TRBD1 (5 bases). The CDR3 is 16 residues long. CDR1 is SQVTM, CDR2 ANQGSEA, per germline. V was shortened by 2 bases and J by 6 bases, with 22 bases between the two germline ends. CDR3 sequence reads: CSVELLPGPQRNGYTF. CDR3 DNA sequence: TGCAGCGTTGAATTGCTCCCGGGACCCCAGAGGAATGGCTACACCTTC.

The chain links TRBV7-2 to TRBJ1-1, with 7 bases lining up with TRBD1. Trimming took 2 bases from V and 4 from J; bases not matched to a gene: 7. Germline loops: CDR1 SGHTA, CDR2 FQGNSA. The CDR3 totals 15 residues. This CDR3 is CASSLFGTAVTEAFF. In nucleotides, the CDR3 is TGTGCCAGCAGCTTATTTGGGACAGCCGTCACTGAAGCTTTCTTT.